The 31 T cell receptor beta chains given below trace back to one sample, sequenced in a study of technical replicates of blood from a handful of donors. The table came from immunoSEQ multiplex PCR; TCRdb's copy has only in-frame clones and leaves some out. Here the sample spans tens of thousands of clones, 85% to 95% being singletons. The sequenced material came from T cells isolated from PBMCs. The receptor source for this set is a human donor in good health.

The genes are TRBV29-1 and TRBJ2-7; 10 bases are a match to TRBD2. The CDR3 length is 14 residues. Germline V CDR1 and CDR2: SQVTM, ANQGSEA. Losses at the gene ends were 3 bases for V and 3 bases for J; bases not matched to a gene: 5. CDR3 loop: CSVDGLAGVYEQYF. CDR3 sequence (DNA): TGCAGCGTTGATGGGCTAGCGGGAGTCTACGAGCAGTACTTC.

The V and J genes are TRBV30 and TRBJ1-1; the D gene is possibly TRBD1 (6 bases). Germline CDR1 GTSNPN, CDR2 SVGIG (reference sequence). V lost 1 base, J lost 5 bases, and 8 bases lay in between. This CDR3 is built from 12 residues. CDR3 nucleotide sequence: TGTGCCTGGAGTGGCCAGGGGACTGAAGCTTTCTTT. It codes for CAWSGQGTEAFF. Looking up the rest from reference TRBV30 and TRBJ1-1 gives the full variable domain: SQTIHQWPATLVQPVGSPLSLECTVEGTSNPNLYWYRQAAGRGLQLLFYSVGIGQISSEVPQNLSASRPQDRQFILSSKKLLLSDSGFYLCAWSGQGTEAFFGQGTRLTVV.

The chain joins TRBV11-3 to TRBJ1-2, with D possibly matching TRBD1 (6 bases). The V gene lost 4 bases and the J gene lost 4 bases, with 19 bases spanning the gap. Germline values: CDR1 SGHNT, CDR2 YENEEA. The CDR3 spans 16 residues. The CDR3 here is CASSSTTGLGGYGYTF. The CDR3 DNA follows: TGTGCCAGCAGCTCTACTACAGGGCTGGGTGGCTATGGCTACACCTTC.

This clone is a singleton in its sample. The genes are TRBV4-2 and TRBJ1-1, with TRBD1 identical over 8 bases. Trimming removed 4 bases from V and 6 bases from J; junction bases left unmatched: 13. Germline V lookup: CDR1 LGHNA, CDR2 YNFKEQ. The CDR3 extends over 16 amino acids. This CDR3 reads CASSPEVQGAGSEAFF. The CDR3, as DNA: TGTGCCAGCAGCCCAGAGGTCCAGGGGGCCGGGTCTGAAGCTTTCTTT.

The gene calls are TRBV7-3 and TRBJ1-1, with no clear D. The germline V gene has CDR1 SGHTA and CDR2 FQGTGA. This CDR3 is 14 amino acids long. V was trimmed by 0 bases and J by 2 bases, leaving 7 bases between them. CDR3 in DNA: TGTGCCAGCAGCTTAACGCCGACTAACACTGAAGCTTTCTTT. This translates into CASSLTPTNTEAFF.

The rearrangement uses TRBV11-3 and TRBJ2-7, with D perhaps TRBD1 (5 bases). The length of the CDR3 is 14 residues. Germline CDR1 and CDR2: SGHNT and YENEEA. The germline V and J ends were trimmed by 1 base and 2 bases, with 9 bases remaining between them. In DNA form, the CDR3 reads TGTGCCAGCAGCTTAGGTAGGGGCCCCTACGAGCAGTACTTC. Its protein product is CASSLGRGPYEQYF.

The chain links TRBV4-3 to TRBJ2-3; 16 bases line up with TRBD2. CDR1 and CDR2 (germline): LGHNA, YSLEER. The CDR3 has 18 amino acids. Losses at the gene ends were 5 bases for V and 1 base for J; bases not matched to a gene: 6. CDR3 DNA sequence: TGCGCCAGCAGCGGGGGGACTAGCGGGAGGGATGGCACAGATACGCAGTATTTT. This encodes CASSGGTSGRDGTDTQYF.

CDR3 sequence: CASSLGLEQYF. CDR3 nucleotides: TGTGCCAGCAGCTTAGGGCTTGAGCAGTACTTC. The chain joins TRBV7-9 to TRBJ2-7; D gene ambiguous. With 1 base removed from V and 7 bases from J, the gap between germline ends came to 5 bases. This CDR3 spans 11 amino acids. From germline, CDR1 is SEHNR and CDR2 FQNEAQ (reference sequence).

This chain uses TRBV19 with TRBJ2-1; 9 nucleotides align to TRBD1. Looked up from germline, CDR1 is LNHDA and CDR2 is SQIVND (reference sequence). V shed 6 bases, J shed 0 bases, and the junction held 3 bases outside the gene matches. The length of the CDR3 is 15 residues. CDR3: CASRDRGFSYNEQFF. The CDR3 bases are TGTGCCAGTAGGGACAGGGGATTCTCCTACAATGAGCAGTTCTTC.

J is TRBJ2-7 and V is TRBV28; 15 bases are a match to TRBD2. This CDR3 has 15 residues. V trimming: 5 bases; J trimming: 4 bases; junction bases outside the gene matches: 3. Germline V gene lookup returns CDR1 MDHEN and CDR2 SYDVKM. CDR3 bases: TGTGCCAGCAGTACCGGGACTAGCGGGAGGTACGAGCAGTACTTC. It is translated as CASSTGTSGRYEQYF.

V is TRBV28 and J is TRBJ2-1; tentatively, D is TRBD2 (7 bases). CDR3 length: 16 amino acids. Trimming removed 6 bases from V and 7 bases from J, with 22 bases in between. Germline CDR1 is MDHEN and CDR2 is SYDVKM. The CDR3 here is CASSLANRGAGNEQFF. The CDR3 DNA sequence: TGTGCCAGCAGCCTGGCCAACCGGGGGGCAGGTAATGAGCAGTTCTTC.

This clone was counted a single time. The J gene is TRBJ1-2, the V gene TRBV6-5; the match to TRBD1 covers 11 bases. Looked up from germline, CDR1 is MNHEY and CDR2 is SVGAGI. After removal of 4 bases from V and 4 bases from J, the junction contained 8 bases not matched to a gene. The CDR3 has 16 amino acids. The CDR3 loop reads CASSLRTGTGGYGYTF. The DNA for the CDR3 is TGTGCCAGCAGTTTACGTACCGGGACAGGGGGCTATGGCTACACCTTC.

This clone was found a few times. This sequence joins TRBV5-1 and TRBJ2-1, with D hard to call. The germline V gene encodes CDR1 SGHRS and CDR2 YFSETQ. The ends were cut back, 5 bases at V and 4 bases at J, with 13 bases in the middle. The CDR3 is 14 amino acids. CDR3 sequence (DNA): TGCGCCAGCAGACCCCGAGAAAAATACAATGAGCAGTTCTTC. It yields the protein CASRPREKYNEQFF.

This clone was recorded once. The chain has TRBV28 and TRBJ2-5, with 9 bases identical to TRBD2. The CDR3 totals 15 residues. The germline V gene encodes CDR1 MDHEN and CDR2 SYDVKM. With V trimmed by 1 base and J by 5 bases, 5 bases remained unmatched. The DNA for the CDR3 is TGTGCCAGCAGTTTATTGCGGGAGGGCCCTGAGACCCAGTACTTC. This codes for CASSLLREGPETQYF.

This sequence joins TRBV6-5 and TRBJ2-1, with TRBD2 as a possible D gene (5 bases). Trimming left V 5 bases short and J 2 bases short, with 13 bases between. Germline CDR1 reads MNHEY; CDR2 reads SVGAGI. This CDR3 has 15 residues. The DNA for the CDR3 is TGTGCCAGCAGTCCCGGACTCCCCACCTACAATGAGCAGTTCTTC. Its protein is CASSPGLPTYNEQFF.

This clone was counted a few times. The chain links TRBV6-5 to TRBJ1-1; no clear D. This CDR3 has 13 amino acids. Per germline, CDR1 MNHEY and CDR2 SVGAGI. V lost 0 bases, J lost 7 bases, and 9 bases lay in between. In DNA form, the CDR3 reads TGTGCCAGCAGTTACTCTTCGGTTGTTGAAGCTTTCTTT. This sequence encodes CASSYSSVVEAFF.

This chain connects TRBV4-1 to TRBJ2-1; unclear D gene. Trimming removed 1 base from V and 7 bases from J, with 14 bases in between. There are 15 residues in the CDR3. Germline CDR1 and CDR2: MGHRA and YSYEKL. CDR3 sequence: CASSQAPAPINEQFF. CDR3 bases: TGCGCCAGCAGCCAAGCTCCAGCGCCAATAAATGAGCAGTTCTTC.

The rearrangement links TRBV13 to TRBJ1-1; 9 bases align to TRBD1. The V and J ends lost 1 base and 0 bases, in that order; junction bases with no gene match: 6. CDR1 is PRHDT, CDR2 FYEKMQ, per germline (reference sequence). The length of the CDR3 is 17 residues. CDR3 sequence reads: CASSLEGTGRMNTEAFF. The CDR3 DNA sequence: TGTGCCAGCAGCTTAGAAGGGACAGGGAGAATGAACACTGAAGCTTTCTTT.

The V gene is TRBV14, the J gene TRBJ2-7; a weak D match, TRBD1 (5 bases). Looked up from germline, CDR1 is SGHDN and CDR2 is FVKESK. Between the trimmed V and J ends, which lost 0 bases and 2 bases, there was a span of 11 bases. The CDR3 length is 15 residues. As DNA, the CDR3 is TGTGCCAGCAGCCAAGAATTGGGGCTGACCTACGAGCAGTACTTC. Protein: CASSQELGLTYEQYF.

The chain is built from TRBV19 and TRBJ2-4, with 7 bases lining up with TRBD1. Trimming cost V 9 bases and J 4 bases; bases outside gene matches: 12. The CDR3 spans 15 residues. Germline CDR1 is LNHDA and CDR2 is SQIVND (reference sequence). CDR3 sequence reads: CARSLQRDRKNIQYF. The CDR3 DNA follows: TGTGCCAGATCCTTACAACGGGACAGAAAAAACATTCAGTACTTC.

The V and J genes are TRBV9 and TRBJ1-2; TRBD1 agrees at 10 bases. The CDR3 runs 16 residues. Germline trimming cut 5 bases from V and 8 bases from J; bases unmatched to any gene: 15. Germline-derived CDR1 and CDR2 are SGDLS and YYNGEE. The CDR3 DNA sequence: TGTGCCAGCAGTTCGGACCCGGGGACAGGGGTTGACGGCTACACCTTC. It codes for CASSSDPGTGVDGYTF.

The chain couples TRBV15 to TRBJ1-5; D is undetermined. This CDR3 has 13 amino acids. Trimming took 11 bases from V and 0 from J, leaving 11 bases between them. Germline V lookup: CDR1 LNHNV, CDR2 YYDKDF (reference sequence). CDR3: CAVGRDSNQPQHF. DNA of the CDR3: TGTGCCGTCGGTCGGGATAGCAATCAGCCCCAGCATTTT. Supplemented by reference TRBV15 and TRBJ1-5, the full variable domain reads DAMVIQNPRYQVTQFGKPVTLSCSQTLNHNVMYWYQQKSSQAPKLLFHYYDKDFNNEADTPDNFQSRRPNTSFCFLDIRSPGLGDTAMYLCAVGRDSNQPQHFGDGTRLSIL.

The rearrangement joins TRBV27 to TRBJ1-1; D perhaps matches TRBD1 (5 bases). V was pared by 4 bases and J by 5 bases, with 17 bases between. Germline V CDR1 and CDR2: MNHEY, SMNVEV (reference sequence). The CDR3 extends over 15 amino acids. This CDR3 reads CASSSQGLGWTEAFF. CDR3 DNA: TGTGCCAGCAGTTCGCAGGGCTTAGGGTGGACTGAAGCTTTCTTT.

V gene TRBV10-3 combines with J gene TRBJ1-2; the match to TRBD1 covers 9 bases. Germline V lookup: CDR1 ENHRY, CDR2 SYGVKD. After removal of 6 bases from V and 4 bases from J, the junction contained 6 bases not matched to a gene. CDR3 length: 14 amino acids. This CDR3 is CAIRRDRGGYGYTF. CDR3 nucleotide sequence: TGTGCCATCAGAAGAGACAGGGGGGGCTATGGCTACACCTTC.

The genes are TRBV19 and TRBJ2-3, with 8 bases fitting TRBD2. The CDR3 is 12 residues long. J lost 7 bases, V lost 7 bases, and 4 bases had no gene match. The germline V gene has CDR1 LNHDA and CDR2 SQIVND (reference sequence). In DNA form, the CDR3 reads TGTGCCAGTACCCCGGGAGGGAATACGCAGTATTTT. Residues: CASTPGGNTQYF.

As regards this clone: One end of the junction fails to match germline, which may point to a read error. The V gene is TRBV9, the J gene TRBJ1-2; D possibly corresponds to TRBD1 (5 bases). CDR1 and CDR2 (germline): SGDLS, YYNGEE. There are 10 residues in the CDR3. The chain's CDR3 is CASSVHQGAF. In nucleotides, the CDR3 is TGTGCCAGCAGCGTACATCAAGGGGCCTTC.

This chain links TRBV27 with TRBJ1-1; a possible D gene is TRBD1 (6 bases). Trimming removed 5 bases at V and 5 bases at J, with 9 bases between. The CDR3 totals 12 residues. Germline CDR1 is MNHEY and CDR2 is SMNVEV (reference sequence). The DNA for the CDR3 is TGTGCCAGCAGTCCGAGGGGGACTGAAGCTTTCTTT. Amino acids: CASSPRGTEAFF.

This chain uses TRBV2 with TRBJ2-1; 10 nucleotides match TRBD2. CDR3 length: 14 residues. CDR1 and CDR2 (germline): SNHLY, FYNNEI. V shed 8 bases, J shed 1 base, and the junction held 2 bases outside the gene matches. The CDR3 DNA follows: TGTGCCAGCGAGCGGGAGGGATCCTACAATGAGCAGTTCTTC. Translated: CASEREGSYNEQFF.

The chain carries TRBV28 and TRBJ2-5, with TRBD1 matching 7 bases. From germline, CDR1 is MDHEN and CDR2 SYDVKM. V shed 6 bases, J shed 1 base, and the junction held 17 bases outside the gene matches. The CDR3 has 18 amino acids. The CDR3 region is CASRPTDRSLTFQETQYF. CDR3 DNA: TGTGCCAGCAGACCAACGGACAGGTCTTTAACCTTCCAAGAGACCCAGTACTTC.

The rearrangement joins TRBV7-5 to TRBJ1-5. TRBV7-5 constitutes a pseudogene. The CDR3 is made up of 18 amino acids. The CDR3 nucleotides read TGTGTCAGAAGCTTAGAAGGGCATCCGACTAGGGAGTATCAGCCCCAGCATTTT. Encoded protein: CVRSLEGHPTREYQPQHF.

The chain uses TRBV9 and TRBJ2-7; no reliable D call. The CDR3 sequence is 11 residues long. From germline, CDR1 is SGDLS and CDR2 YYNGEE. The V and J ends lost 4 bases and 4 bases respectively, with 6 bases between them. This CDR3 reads CASSSRYEQYF. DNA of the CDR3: TGTGCCAGCAGCTCTCGTTACGAGCAGTACTTC.